Below, 22 T cell receptor beta chains from the same sample are listed, as sequenced in a study of regulatory T cells in long-lasting Graves disease. Time point indicated: persistent/refractory GD, antithyroid drugs over 5 years with positive TRAb. The TCR library was made from RNA that had been extracted from PBMCs in TRIzol. Arm-PCR of CDR3 regions and iRepertoire HTBI primers were the basis on which TCR beta libraries were built. TCRdb analysed the multiplex PCR reads with MiXCR anew, one entry per CDR3 protein. The data contain hundreds of thousands of distinct CDR3 sequences, 20% to 25% of them seen just once; the ten biggest clones take up approximately 6.4%. Sample: peripheral blood mononuclear cells (PBMCs), taken when the disease was refractory, from a patient treated with antithyroid drugs. The source of these receptors is a female donor with Graves disease.

In this sample, this clonotype turned up many times. The chain carries TRBV28 and TRBJ2-7; D remains unclear. The CDR3 covers 14 residues. Germline loops: CDR1 MDHEN, CDR2 SYDVKM. Trimming stripped 7 bases from V and 4 bases from J, with 17 bases between. CDR3 nucleotide sequence: TGTGCCAGCACCCTAAGAGCCAGAAATTACGAGCAGTACTTC. Protein product: CASTLRARNYEQYF.

In this sample, this clonotype turned up a few times. This chain links TRBV15 with TRBJ1-6, with a tentative D call TRBD1 (5 bases). V lost 9 bases and J 7 bases, leaving 16 bases between the germline ends. Germline V gene sequence: CDR1 LNHNV, CDR2 YYDKDF (reference sequence). The CDR3 length is 14 residues. CDR3 amino acids: CATSRGKENSPLHF. CDR3 sequence (DNA): TGTGCCACGTCACGGGGGAAGGAAAATTCACCCCTCCACTTT. Full variable domain (missing parts from reference TRBV15 and TRBJ1-6): DAMVIQNPRYQVTQFGKPVTLSCSQTLNHNVMYWYQQKSSQAPKLLFHYYDKDFNNEADTPDNFQSRRPNTSFCFLDIRSPGLGDTAMYLCATSRGKENSPLHFGNGTRLTVT.

This clonotype was counted between two and nine times. The junction departs from the called germline gene at one end, perhaps through a read error. The chain links TRBV5-1 to TRBJ1-1; D perhaps matches TRBD1 (5 bases). The germline gives CDR1 SGHRS, CDR2 YFSETQ. There are 15 residues in the CDR3. Here the CDR3 DNA reads TGCACCAGCAGCTGGATCGGGGCCGAGAACACTGAAGCTTTCTTT. Its protein product is CTSSWIGAENTEAFF.

This clonotype has at least ten counts. This chain links TRBV28 with TRBJ2-5, with TRBD1 identical over 10 bases. V lost 2 bases, J lost 1 base, and 10 bases stayed unmatched. This CDR3 contains 18 residues. Germline assignment: CDR1 MDHEN and CDR2 SYDVKM. CDR3 DNA sequence: TGTGCCAGCAGTTTAAAATGGGGGACAGGGGCAAGCCAAGAGACCCAGTACTTC. It codes for CASSLKWGTGASQETQYF.

V and J are TRBV20-1 and TRBJ1-5; D is possibly TRBD1 (5 bases). V lost 1 base, J lost 3 bases, and 25 bases lay in between. The CDR3 has 19 residues. In germline, CDR1 is DFQATT, CDR2 SNEGSKA (reference sequence). This CDR3 is CSARVKGSRFRGSNQPQHF. Here the CDR3 DNA reads TGCAGTGCTAGAGTAAAAGGCTCTCGTTTTCGGGGGTCCAATCAGCCCCAGCATTTT.

This clonotype was recorded at least ten times. This chain joins TRBV24-1 and TRBJ1-2; 7 nucleotides line up with TRBD1. Germline CDR1 KGHDR, CDR2 SFDVKD. The CDR3 consists of 15 residues. Trimming at V came to 3 bases and at J to 0 bases, leaving 3 bases not matched to a gene. The CDR3 loop is CATSDAGQTNYGYTF. The DNA for the CDR3 is TGTGCCACCAGTGATGCGGGACAGACTAACTATGGCTACACCTTC.

This clonotype has a single count. This sequence joins TRBV19 and TRBJ2-3; 8 positions match TRBD1. Trimming cost V 4 bases and J 5 bases; bases outside gene matches: 14. In germline, CDR1 is LNHDA, CDR2 SQIVND (reference sequence). The CDR3 has 17 amino acids. CDR3 in DNA: TGTGCCAGTAGTACCCCCGGACAGGGATCGTCGGGAGATACGCAGTATTTT. It is translated as CASSTPGQGSSGDTQYF.

In this sample, this clonotype turned up many times. The gene calls are TRBV24-1 and TRBJ1-5, with D possibly matching TRBD1 (5 bases). V shed 4 bases and J shed 2 bases, with 14 bases lying between them. Germline CDR1 is KGHDR and CDR2 is SFDVKD. The CDR3 spans 16 residues. Here the CDR3 DNA reads TGTGCCACCAGTGACGCCCAGGGTCTTGGCAATCAGCCCCAGCATTTT. Residues: CATSDAQGLGNQPQHF.

This clonotype was observed a handful of times. The rearrangement joins TRBV13 to TRBJ1-1; tentative D call: TRBD1 (5 bases). The germline V and J ends were trimmed by 5 bases and 6 bases, with 16 bases remaining between them. This CDR3 has 14 amino acids. CDR1 PRHDT and CDR2 FYEKMQ come from the germline V gene (reference sequence). This chain's CDR3 is CASSRNLGVPEAFF. DNA for the CDR3: TGTGCCAGCAGCCGAAACCTAGGGGTTCCTGAAGCTTTCTTT.

This clonotype showed up many times. The chain employs TRBV5-5 and TRBJ2-7, with D maybe TRBD2 (5 bases). Germline assignment: CDR1 SGHKS and CDR2 YYEKEE (reference sequence). The germline V and J ends were trimmed by 4 bases and 1 base, with 12 bases remaining between them. The CDR3 is 14 residues long. This CDR3 is CASSRGLESYEQYF. CDR3 DNA: TGTGCCAGCAGCCGGGGTTTGGAATCCTACGAGCAGTACTTC.

The table lists this clonotype with many counts. Without the conserved terminal phenylalanine or tryptophan, this CDR3 likely stems from a read error. This rearrangement joins TRBV2 to TRBJ1-6; maybe TRBD1 (6 bases). CDR3 size: 13 residues. Germline loops: CDR1 SNHLY, CDR2 FYNNEI. The V end lost 8 bases, the J end lost 10 bases, and 15 bases lay between the germline ends. CDR3 coding DNA: TGTGCCAGCCGCGGCAGGGGAGAGTCACCCCTCCACTCT. It is translated as CASRGRGESPLHS.

This clonotype showed up many times. The rearrangement joins TRBV28 to TRBJ1-5; maybe TRBD1 (5 bases). V shed 4 bases and J shed 2 bases, with 12 bases lying between them. CDR1 is MDHEN and CDR2 is SYDVKM in the germline V gene. There are 15 residues in the CDR3. CDR3 sequence (DNA): TGTGCCAGCAGTTCCTCGGGGGAAGGCAATCAGCCCCAGCATTTT. It is translated as CASSSSGEGNQPQHF.

The chain employs TRBV7-3 and TRBJ1-1; no clear D. The germline V and J ends were trimmed by 0 bases and 7 bases, with 18 bases remaining between them. The CDR3 covers 16 residues. Germline CDR1 and CDR2: SGHTA and FQGTGA. CDR3 nucleotide sequence: TGTGCCAGCAGCTTAACGGGTCCAGGCGTGAAGAGTGAAGCTTTCTTT. As protein: CASSLTGPGVKSEAFF.

The genes are TRBV24-1 and TRBJ2-2; D ambiguous. From germline, CDR1 is KGHDR and CDR2 SFDVKD. The CDR3 totals 13 residues. Between the trimmed V and J ends, which lost 4 bases and 6 bases, there was a span of 8 bases. This CDR3 is CATSDSLPGELFF. The CDR3 DNA reads as TGTGCCACCAGTGACTCGCTGCCCGGGGAGCTGTTTTTT.

There are many counts of this clonotype. This chain uses TRBV13 with TRBJ2-5; tentatively, D is TRBD1 or TRBD2 (5 bases each). Looked up from germline, CDR1 is PRHDT and CDR2 is FYEKMQ (reference sequence). V was shortened by 4 bases and J by 7 bases, with 7 bases between the two germline ends. This CDR3 is built from 11 residues. The CDR3 DNA sequence: TGTGCCAGCAGCTGGGACGGGACCCAGTACTTC. Translating it yields CASSWDGTQYF.

This clonotype was detected many times. The V and J genes are TRBV5-1 and TRBJ1-2; unclear D gene. With 0 bases removed from V and 4 bases from J, the gap between germline ends came to 22 bases. The CDR3 is 18 amino acids. Germline-derived CDR1 and CDR2 are SGHRS and YFSETQ. CDR3 nucleotide sequence: TGCGCCAGCAGCTTGGAAGGTGGAAGGCAGGCGGAGGTCTATGGCTACACCTTC. This sequence encodes CASSLEGGRQAEVYGYTF.

The chain joins TRBV5-1 to TRBJ2-5, with a possible D match to TRBD1 (7 bases). The CDR3 contains 18 residues. Germline V gene lookup returns CDR1 SGHRS and CDR2 YFSETQ. Between the trimmed V and J ends, which lost 2 bases and 3 bases, there was a span of 23 bases. The CDR3 loop is CASSFGGLRDSDKETQYF. CDR3 DNA: TGCGCCAGCAGCTTTGGGGGACTCCGGGACAGCGATAAAGAGACCCAGTACTTC. The complete variable domain, with remaining parts taken from reference TRBV5-1 and TRBJ2-5, reads KAGVTQTPRYLIKTRGQQVTLSCSPISGHRSVSWYQQTPGQGLQFLFEYFSETQRNKGNFPGRFSGRQFSNSRSEMNVSTLELGDSALYLCASSFGGLRDSDKETQYFGPGTRLLVL.

This chain connects TRBV28 to TRBJ2-3, with 10 nucleotides matching TRBD2. The CDR3 length is 15 residues. CDR1 is MDHEN, CDR2 SYDVKM, per germline. Trimming removed 6 bases from V and 1 base from J; junction bases left unmatched: 4. CDR3 amino acids: CASSNGLAGTDTQYF. CDR3 sequence (DNA): TGTGCCAGCAGCAACGGACTAGCGGGCACAGATACGCAGTATTTT.

Remarks on this clonotype: A single base separates this from a much larger clone, so it may be a read error. The V gene is TRBV11-2, the J gene TRBJ1-2; 9 nucleotides align to TRBD1. Germline CDR1 and CDR2: SGHAT and FQNNGV. The ends lost 4 bases at V and 7 bases at J; junction bases unmatched: 7. The CDR3 contains 14 residues. The CDR3 reads CASSYGTGTSGYTF. The CDR3 coding sequence is TGTGCCAGCAGCTACGGGACAGGGACGAGTGGCTACACCTTC.

The chain is built from TRBV14 and TRBJ2-3; no reliable D call. This CDR3 region has 14 residues. Germline lookup yields CDR1 SGHDN and CDR2 FVKESK. V was shortened by 4 bases and J by 2 bases, with 10 bases between the two germline ends. CDR3: CASSLWAPTDTQYF. CDR3 DNA: TGTGCCAGCAGCCTCTGGGCACCCACAGATACGCAGTATTTT.

As regards this clonotype: One end of the junction varies from germline; a read error may be responsible. The chain uses TRBV30 and TRBJ1-6, with unresolved D. CDR3 size: 14 residues. Germline-derived CDR1 and CDR2 are GTSNPN and SVGIG (reference sequence). This chain's CDR3 is CTWSDGRHNSPLHF. The CDR3, as DNA: TGTACCTGGAGCGACGGGAGACATAATTCACCCCTCCACTTT.

This clonotype was counted only a few times. V gene TRBV20-1 combines with J gene TRBJ2-7; 9 bases map to TRBD2. V was clipped by 3 bases and J by 1 base; unmatched bases: 7. The CDR3 has 15 residues. Germline V lookup: CDR1 DFQATT, CDR2 SNEGSKA (reference sequence). The CDR3: CSARVPSGVSYEQYF. The DNA for the CDR3 is TGCAGTGCTAGGGTGCCTAGCGGGGTTTCCTACGAGCAGTACTTC.